The entry below gives a single T cell receptor beta chain sequence along with its context. As yet, its antigen is unknown. Produced via immunoSEQ multiplex PCR; TCRdb's table is partial and in-frame only. The table lists about 1.9 million clones, about 93% of them singletons. The CDR3 has 17 amino acids. V dropped 2 bases and J dropped 1; count of bases not matched to a gene: 9. Germline values: CDR1 MGHRA, CDR2 YSYEKL. Naive CD8 cells lacked CD45RO, underwent positive selection for CCR7 and left out terminally differentiated effector memory CD45RA+ cells. These data belong to a study of shared clonotypes between healthy human individuals. The study's findings and limits: Around 4.9% of naive CD4 clonotypes were shared across several donors.

This chain joins TRBV4-1 and TRBJ2-7; TRBD2 aligns across 9 bases. The clonotype originates from a man younger than 35 in good health. Some clones in this sample may be carry-over from other donors' samples. The specimen was naive CD8+ T cells from PBMCs. DNA for the CDR3: TGCGCCAGCAGCCAATCCTTAGCGGGAGCCCTTTCCTACGAGCAGTACTTC. It encodes CASSQSLAGALSYEQYF.